This paragraph reports one T cell receptor beta chain. The data originate from a study of Tregs in tolerant kidney transplant recipients. TCRdb's table, derived via immunoSEQ multiplex PCR, lists solely in-frame clones and lacks some. The profile covers nearly 95,000 clones, with 90% to 95% appearing a single time and 0.46% taken by the ten largest. The germline V gene has CDR1 SGHRS and CDR2 YFSETQ. V trimming: 3 bases; J trimming: 6 bases; junction bases outside the gene matches: 12. CDR3 length: 18 residues. Sequences were derived from CD4+ T cells from blood, sampled before the transplant. This clonotype originated in a human donor who received a combined kidney and bone marrow transplant. V usage is TRBV5-1 and J usage is TRBJ2-2, with TRBD2 identical over 12 bases. CDR3 region: CASSSFGLAGSLAGELFF. In DNA form, the CDR3 reads TGCGCCAGCAGCTCCTTCGGACTAGCGGGAAGTCTGGCCGGGGAGCTGTTTTTT.